Presented here are 17 T cell receptor beta chains from one specimen sequenced in a study of blood T cells in healthy people across ages. The authors ran a second PCR of about 7 to 12 cycles using a sample-barcoded 5' primer and a J-beta primer mix. TCRdb re-analysed the 5' RACE reads in MiXCR, keeping a single row per CDR3 protein. This sample has more than 550,000 distinct CDR3 sequences; 20% to 25% occur once, and the top ten carry around a fifth. Sequencing input: blood. All receptors derive from a man aged 65-85 years in good health.

The genes are TRBV20-1 and TRBJ2-1; D perhaps matches TRBD2 (7 bases). The length of the CDR3 is 14 residues. The V and J ends lost 5 bases and 7 bases respectively, with 18 bases between them. Per germline, CDR1 DFQATT and CDR2 SNEGSKA (reference sequence). In DNA, the CDR3 is TGCAGTGCTGCCATCGGGGGGCCGGGGAATGAGCAGTTCTTC. Amino acid sequence: CSAAIGGPGNEQFF.

Ten or more counts support this clonotype. This chain links TRBV5-1 with TRBJ2-2; 9 nucleotides agree with TRBD1. With 0 bases clipped from V and 5 bases from J, the junction kept 5 bases outside the gene matches. In germline, CDR1 is SGHRS, CDR2 YFSETQ. The CDR3 has 16 residues. CDR3 in amino acids: CASSLDGTGRTGELFF. The DNA of the CDR3 is TGCGCCAGCAGCTTGGATGGGACAGGGCGGACCGGGGAGCTGTTTTTT.

V gene TRBV7-8 combines with J gene TRBJ1-5; the D is unclear. Germline CDR1 is SGHVS and CDR2 is FQNEAQ. V shed 1 base and J shed 0 bases, with 10 bases lying between them. The CDR3 is 16 amino acids. The CDR3 region is CASSLGGTRSNQPQHF. In nucleotides, the CDR3 is TGTGCCAGCAGCTTAGGCGGAACACGTAGCAATCAGCCCCAGCATTTT.

This clonotype was counted only a few times. V gene TRBV7-2 combines with J gene TRBJ2-5, with 8 bases that match TRBD2. CDR3 length: 14 residues. CDR1 is SGHTA and CDR2 is FQGNSA in the germline V gene. The V gene end was trimmed by 5 bases and the J gene end by 7 bases; junction bases not matched to a gene: 9. The CDR3 bases are TGTGCCAGCAGCGATAGCGGGGCAAGAGTGACCCAGTACTTC. Translating gives CASSDSGARVTQYF.

CDR3: CASSPDREGTQYF. The CDR3 nucleotides read TGTGCCAGCAGCCCGGACAGGGAGGGTACGCAGTATTTT. This sequence joins TRBV12-3 or TRBV12-4 and TRBJ2-3; tentative D call: TRBD1 (8 bases). V lost 6 bases to trimming and J lost 8 bases, with 15 bases between them. The CDR3 is 13 residues long.

The chain is built from TRBV20-1 and TRBJ2-3; D might be TRBD1 (5 bases). CDR1 and CDR2 (germline): DFQATT, SNEGSKA (reference sequence). The length of the CDR3 is 10 residues. CDR3 nucleotides: TGCAGCCCAGGGTCGGATACGCAGTATTTT. The encoded protein is CSPGSDTQYF.

This sequence joins TRBV6-1 and TRBJ2-5; possible D gene TRBD2, 5 bases. CDR1 and CDR2 (germline): MNHNS, SASEGT. The CDR3 totals 13 residues. V dropped 8 bases and J dropped 4 bases, with 14 bases sitting between them. The CDR3: CASGIDYGETQYF. CDR3 DNA sequence: TGTGCCAGCGGAATCGACTACGGAGAGACCCAGTACTTC.

V gene TRBV7-9 combines with J gene TRBJ2-5; 8 bases line up with TRBD2. The V segment lost 10 bases and the J segment 5 bases; nucleotides outside the gene matches: 6. The CDR3 is 12 amino acids. Per germline, CDR1 SEHNR and CDR2 FQNEAQ (reference sequence). CDR3 coding DNA: TGTGCCACTTTAGCGGGGACGGAGACCCAGTACTTC. Protein sequence: CATLAGTETQYF.

The sample holds many counts of this clonotype. CDR3 DNA: TGTGCCTGGAGTGTTTCATGGAACATTCAGTACTTC. This sequence encodes CAWSVSWNIQYF. The chain joins TRBV30 to TRBJ2-4; no firm D call. The V end lost 0 bases, the J end lost 7 bases, and 7 bases lay between the germline ends. In germline, CDR1 is GTSNPN, CDR2 SVGIG (reference sequence). The CDR3 loop spans 12 amino acids. Filled out from reference TRBV30 and TRBJ2-4, the complete variable domain reads SQTIHQWPATLVQPVGSPLSLECTVEGTSNPNLYWYRQAAGRGLQLLFYSVGIGQISSEVPQNLSASRPQDRQFILSSKKLLLSDSGFYLCAWSVSWNIQYFGAGTRLSVL.

This rearrangement joins TRBV11-2 to TRBJ2-3; D tentatively fits TRBD1 or TRBD2 (5 bases each). Germline CDR1 reads SGHAT; CDR2 reads FQNNGV. Deletions cut 7 bases from V and 6 bases from J, with 14 bases between. CDR3 size: 13 residues. DNA of the CDR3: TGTGCCAGCACCTATGGGGGATGGGATACGCAGTATTTT. Translation gives CASTYGGWDTQYF.

This clonotype was counted many times. This rearrangement joins TRBV12-3 or TRBV12-4 to TRBJ1-1; D is unresolved. This CDR3 is built from 14 residues. Trimming left V 3 bases short and J 0 bases short, with 8 bases between. DNA for the CDR3: TGTGCCAGCAGTTTTTTTGGCCTGAACACTGAAGCTTTCTTT. This sequence encodes CASSFFGLNTEAFF.

The gene calls are TRBV12-3 or TRBV12-4 and TRBJ1-4, with a possible D match to TRBD1 (6 bases). Deletions cut 10 bases from V and 3 bases from J, with 12 bases between. The CDR3 loop spans 13 amino acids. CDR3 loop: CATQGFANEKLFF. The CDR3 bases are TGTGCCACCCAGGGGTTTGCTAATGAAAAACTGTTTTTT.

This clonotype was counted only a few times. The chain joins TRBV12-3 or TRBV12-4 to TRBJ2-1; perhaps TRBD1 as D (6 bases). The V end was cut by 3 bases, the J end by 5 bases, with 17 bases between. This CDR3 spans 16 amino acids. CDR3 nucleotides: TGTGCCAGCAGTTTCAGGGGCGGGCGCGCAAACAATGAGCAGTTCTTC. It encodes CASSFRGGRANNEQFF.

This clonotype was seen a handful of times. The chain recombines TRBV4-3 with TRBJ1-4; D not certain. The ends were cut back, 5 bases at V and 8 bases at J, with 24 bases in the middle. Germline V gene data show CDR1 as LGHNA and CDR2 as YSLEER. CDR3 length equals 17 residues. CDR3 residues: CASSSQPSTTKGEKLFF. CDR3 nucleotide sequence: TGCGCCAGCAGCTCCCAACCTTCGACCACGAAGGGAGAAAAACTGTTTTTT.

Only a few counts were recorded for this clonotype. J is TRBJ1-5 and V is TRBV10-3; the D gene is possibly TRBD1 (6 bases). The CDR3 length is 15 residues. Per germline, CDR1 ENHRY and CDR2 SYGVKD. V was clipped by 10 bases and J by 0 bases, with 16 bases between them. The CDR3 spells CATGGQPHSNQPQHF. In nucleotides, the CDR3 is TGTGCCACGGGAGGACAGCCTCATAGCAATCAGCCCCAGCATTTT.

This clonotype was recorded a few times. This chain uses TRBV7-9 with TRBJ1-2, with no clear D. Germline lookup yields CDR1 SEHNR and CDR2 FQNEAQ (reference sequence). This CDR3 has 13 amino acids. Trimming took 2 bases from V and 0 from J, leaving 4 bases between them. CDR3 residues: CASSLPANYGYTF. The DNA for the CDR3 is TGTGCCAGCAGCTTACCGGCTAACTATGGCTACACCTTC.

This clonotype was seen more than once but under ten times. The V gene is TRBV18, the J gene TRBJ2-2; perhaps TRBD1 as D (5 bases). Trimming removed 3 bases from V and 3 bases from J, with 8 bases in between. The CDR3 covers 14 residues. CDR1 is KGHSH and CDR2 is LQKENI in the germline V gene. This chain's CDR3 is CASSPQGDTGELFF. Here the CDR3 DNA reads TGTGCCAGCTCACCGCAGGGTGACACCGGGGAGCTGTTTTTT. The full variable domain, with the rest looked up from reference TRBV18 and TRBJ2-2, is NAGVMQNPRHLVRRRGQEARLRCSPMKGHSHVYWYRQLPEEGLKFMVYLQKENIIDESGMPKERFSAEFPKEGPSILRIQQVVRGDSAAYFCASSPQGDTGELFFGEGSRLTVL.